Presented here are 24 T cell receptor beta chains from one specimen sequenced in a study of identical twins. TCRdb redid the calling of the 5' RACE reads with MiXCR, one entry per CDR3 protein. The sample contains roughly 720,000 distinct CDR3 sequences, over 15% of which appear only once. A further study also used this sample, focusing on T cells expressing NK-cell markers.

Sequences were obtained from PBMCs. The receptors originated from a woman younger than 30 in good health.

The table lists this clonotype with many counts. The chain links TRBV6-4 to TRBJ2-1, with 9 bases matching TRBD2. The ends lost 3 bases at V and 9 bases at J; junction bases unmatched: 9. CDR1 MRHNA and CDR2 SNTAGT come from the germline V gene. The CDR3 consists of 15 residues. This chain's CDR3 is CASSENSGSGREQFF. The CDR3 bases are TGTGCCAGCAGTGAAAATAGCGGGAGTGGCCGTGAGCAGTTCTTC.

This clonotype appeared a few times. The CDR3: CSASMREQYTGELFF. The CDR3 DNA follows: TGCAGTGCTAGTATGCGGGAGCAGTACACCGGGGAGCTGTTTTTT. The V gene is TRBV20-1, the J gene TRBJ2-2; 7 bases align to TRBD2. This CDR3 is 15 amino acids long. Germline values: CDR1 DFQATT, CDR2 SNEGSKA (reference sequence). With 3 bases clipped from V and 3 bases from J, the junction kept 7 bases outside the gene matches.

This clonotype was observed a handful of times. The rearrangement uses TRBV6-1 and TRBJ2-7; maybe TRBD2 (6 bases). The CDR3 has 15 amino acids. The V end lost 5 bases, the J end lost 0 bases, and 14 bases lay between the germline ends. CDR1 is MNHNS and CDR2 is SASEGT in the germline V gene. CDR3 sequence: CASSKGGVYSYEQYF. Written as DNA, the CDR3 is TGTGCCAGCAGTAAGGGAGGCGTCTACTCCTACGAGCAGTACTTC.

V usage is TRBV5-1 and J usage is TRBJ2-3; D might be TRBD2 (5 bases). The CDR3 length is 14 residues. Looked up from germline, CDR1 is SGHRS and CDR2 is YFSETQ. Trimming took off 4 bases at V and 2 bases at J, with 11 bases between the two ends. The CDR3 coding sequence is TGCGCCAGCAGCCGGCCGGGATCCACAGATACGCAGTATTTT. Translating it yields CASSRPGSTDTQYF. Supplemented by reference TRBV5-1 and TRBJ2-3, the full variable domain reads KAGVTQTPRYLIKTRGQQVTLSCSPISGHRSVSWYQQTPGQGLQFLFEYFSETQRNKGNFPGRFSGRQFSNSRSEMNVSTLELGDSALYLCASSRPGSTDTQYFGPGTRLTVL.

The chain uses TRBV7-2 and TRBJ2-3, with TRBD2 identical over 7 bases. There are 15 residues in the CDR3. With V trimmed by 5 bases and J by 6 bases, 11 bases remained unmatched. Germline V CDR1 and CDR2: SGHTA, FQGNSA. Here the CDR3 DNA reads TGTGCCAGCAGCAACCGCCGGGACGGGGGGGATACGCAGTATTTT. As protein: CASSNRRDGGDTQYF.

This clonotype was observed a handful of times. The CDR3, as DNA: TGTGCCAGCAGTACCAGGTCCATGAACACTGAAGCTTTCTTT. Its translation: CASSTRSMNTEAFF. J is TRBJ1-1 and V is TRBV6-1; no clear D gene. CDR3 length: 14 residues. Trimming took 5 bases from V and 0 from J, leaving 10 bases between them. CDR1 and CDR2 from the germline V gene are MNHNS and SASEGT.

The chain joins TRBV10-3 to TRBJ2-3, with 10 bases identical to TRBD2. V shed 5 bases and J 2 bases; nucleotides not matched to a gene: 7. This CDR3 spans 16 amino acids. CDR1 is ENHRY, CDR2 SYGVKD, per germline. In DNA, the CDR3 is TGTGCCATCAGTACCGTAGCGGGGGGCCCCACAGATACGCAGTATTTT. It is translated as CAISTVAGGPTDTQYF.

The rearrangement joins TRBV7-9 to TRBJ2-3; TRBD2 matches at 8 bases. Losses at the gene ends were 3 bases for V and 5 bases for J; bases not matched to a gene: 4. Germline lookup yields CDR1 SEHNR and CDR2 FQNEAQ (reference sequence). The CDR3 runs to 14 residues. In nucleotides, the CDR3 is TGTGCCAGCAGCTTCAGAGCGGGGGTAGATACGCAGTATTTT. Protein: CASSFRAGVDTQYF.

This chain joins TRBV4-1 and TRBJ1-4; D might be TRBD1 (5 bases). CDR1 and CDR2 from the germline V gene are MGHRA and YSYEKL. V was shortened by 1 base and J by 12 bases, with 12 bases between the two germline ends. The CDR3 totals 13 residues. DNA for the CDR3: TGCGCCAGCAGCCAAGGGGACCGCCGGGAACTGTTTTTT. Translation: CASSQGDRRELFF.

The table lists this clonotype with a few counts. The chain couples TRBV6-1 to TRBJ2-1; TRBD1 aligns across 9 bases. The CDR3 is 16 amino acids. Germline loops: CDR1 MNHNS, CDR2 SASEGT. V shed 6 bases, J shed 7 bases, and the junction held 13 bases outside the gene matches. CDR3 loop: CASRTRDREFTNEQFF. The CDR3, as DNA: TGTGCCAGCAGAACCCGGGACAGGGAATTTACTAATGAGCAGTTCTTC.

The chain couples TRBV12-3 or TRBV12-4 to TRBJ2-2, with 8 bases that match TRBD2. This CDR3 contains 15 residues. J lost 3 bases, V lost 6 bases, and 6 bases had no gene match. The CDR3 here is CASSFSGKYTGELFF. The DNA of the CDR3 is TGTGCCAGCAGCTTTAGCGGGAAATACACCGGGGAGCTGTTTTTT.

This clonotype was recorded many times. The chain combines TRBV20-1 with TRBJ1-1; no reliable D call. Germline CDR1 is DFQATT and CDR2 is SNEGSKA (reference sequence). This CDR3 region has 14 residues. Trimming took off 0 bases at V and 0 bases at J, with 8 bases between the two ends. DNA for the CDR3: TGCAGTGCTAGAGATTTAACCATGAACACTGAAGCTTTCTTT. Translating it yields CSARDLTMNTEAFF.

The V call is TRBV4-2, the J call TRBJ2-1, with TRBD2 matching over 7 bases. V lost 4 bases and J lost 7; bases outside the gene matches: 13. Germline CDR1 reads LGHNA; CDR2 reads YNFKEQ. The CDR3 contains 16 residues. The CDR3 DNA reads as TGTGCCAGCAGCCGGCATCCAGGACGGGGGGTGAATGAGCAGTTCTTC. It encodes CASSRHPGRGVNEQFF.

CDR3 DNA sequence: TGCAGTGCTCTGACAGGGGAGTTTGTAGCGGGAAACCCAGATACGCAGTATTTT. As protein: CSALTGEFVAGNPDTQYF. This sequence joins TRBV20-1 and TRBJ2-3; perhaps D is TRBD1 or TRBD2 (8 bases each). V dropped 5 bases and J dropped 4 bases, with 28 bases sitting between them. The CDR3 consists of 18 residues. Germline V gene data show CDR1 as DFQATT and CDR2 as SNEGSKA (reference sequence).

The chain is built from TRBV5-5 and TRBJ1-1; perhaps TRBD1 as D (5 bases). From germline, CDR1 is SGHKS and CDR2 YYEKEE (reference sequence). The CDR3 loop spans 16 amino acids. V was clipped by 2 bases and J by 4 bases, with 18 bases between them. The CDR3 sequence is CASSFQRGRGGTEAFF. For the CDR3, the DNA is TGTGCCAGCAGCTTCCAGAGGGGCCGGGGAGGCACTGAAGCTTTCTTT.

This clonotype has more than one count but fewer than ten. One end of the junction does not line up with germline, which may come from a read error. The chain uses TRBV29-1 and TRBJ2-1; 9 positions match TRBD1. CDR1 is SQVTM and CDR2 is ANQGSEA in the germline V gene. The CDR3 has 13 amino acids. In nucleotides, the CDR3 is TGCAGCGTAGAAGGGGACAGGGACTATGAGCAGTTCTTC. As protein: CSVEGDRDYEQFF.

The table lists this clonotype with a few counts. The CDR3 sequence: CASSQTSRGGELFF. CDR3 nucleotides: TGTGCCAGCAGTCAGACTAGCAGGGGCGGGGAGCTGTTTTTT. This chain connects TRBV6-1 to TRBJ2-2; possible D gene TRBD2, 7 bases. The CDR3 sequence is 14 residues long. V lost 5 bases to trimming and J lost 7 bases, with 14 bases between them. Germline CDR1 reads MNHNS; CDR2 reads SASEGT.

This clonotype has more than one count but fewer than ten. V and J are TRBV4-3 and TRBJ2-1, with 8 bases that match TRBD2. CDR1 LGHNA and CDR2 YSLEER come from the germline V gene. Trimming cost V 0 bases and J 3 bases; bases outside gene matches: 7. The CDR3 is made up of 17 amino acids. The CDR3: CASSQDQAGGIYNEQFF. Here the CDR3 DNA reads TGCGCCAGCAGCCAAGATCAGGCGGGAGGAATCTACAATGAGCAGTTCTTC.

The rearrangement joins TRBV2 to TRBJ2-2; D is unresolved. Trimming stripped 5 bases from V and 8 bases from J, with 9 bases between. The CDR3 has 12 residues. Germline V gene sequence: CDR1 SNHLY, CDR2 FYNNEI. The chain's CDR3 is CASSTSWGELFF. The CDR3 bases are TGTGCCAGCAGTACGTCTTGGGGGGAGCTGTTTTTT. Variable domain in full (rest from reference TRBV2 and TRBJ2-2): EPEVTQTPSHQVTQMGQEVILRCVPISNHLYFYWYRQILGQKVEFLVSFYNNEISEKSEIFDDQFSVERPDGSNFTLKIRSTKLEDSAMYFCASSTSWGELFFGEGSRLTVL.

The chain couples TRBV12-3 or TRBV12-4 to TRBJ2-2, with unresolved D. This CDR3 region has 14 residues. Trimming removed 7 bases from V and 6 bases from J, with 15 bases in between. This CDR3 reads CASTMTWRSGELFF. As DNA, the CDR3 is TGTGCCAGCACTATGACATGGCGGTCCGGGGAGCTGTTTTTT.

This chain connects TRBV12-3 or TRBV12-4 to TRBJ2-7, with 7 positions matching TRBD2. The CDR3 is 15 amino acids. The trim removed 3 bases at V and 0 bases at J, leaving 5 bases unmatched. This CDR3 reads CASSFSLASSYEQYF. As DNA, the CDR3 is TGTGCCAGCAGTTTCTCACTAGCGTCCTCCTACGAGCAGTACTTC.

V is TRBV5-1 and J is TRBJ2-5, with TRBD1 as a possible D gene (5 bases). The germline CDR1 and CDR2 sequences are SGHRS and YFSETQ. The V gene lost 3 bases and the J gene lost 5 bases, with 14 bases spanning the gap. The CDR3 is made up of 14 amino acids. The CDR3 sequence is CASSSTRGRETQYF. CDR3 bases: TGCGCCAGCAGCTCGACAAGGGGCCGGGAGACCCAGTACTTC.

There are a few counts of this clonotype. The CDR3 protein is CASSGADEQYF. CDR3 DNA: TGTGCCAGCAGCGGGGCGGACGAGCAGTACTTC. V usage is TRBV7-2 and J usage is TRBJ2-7; perhaps TRBD1 as D (5 bases). Germline CDR1 SGHTA, CDR2 FQGNSA. V was pared by 5 bases and J by 5 bases, with 7 bases between. CDR3 length: 11 residues.

This clonotype was observed a few times. J is TRBJ2-6 and V is TRBV27, with D tentatively TRBD2 (5 bases). The V end lost 6 bases, the J end lost 0 bases, and 15 bases lay between the germline ends. The CDR3 length is 17 residues. Germline CDR1 and CDR2: MNHEY and SMNVEV (reference sequence). The CDR3 region is CASSLLPSLSGANVLTF. DNA for the CDR3: TGTGCCAGCAGCTTGTTACCTAGCCTCTCTGGGGCCAACGTCCTGACTTTC.